This T cell receptor beta chain was documented in a study of monozygotic twins with cystic fibrosis. Study context: Three micrograms of fragmented DNA underwent around 14 PCR cycles for library preparation.

The CDR3 covers 15 residues. CDR1 and CDR2 from the germline V gene are MNHNS and SASEGT. After removal of 1 base from V and 6 bases from J, the junction contained 5 bases not matched to a gene. About this clone: The antigen remains undetermined.

Profiling relied on immunoSEQ multiplex PCR, and the TCRdb table lists in-frame clones only, not all of them. The sample lists almost 20,000 clones; more than 80% were seen once. Study-wide results and limits: Low clonality (median roughly 0.009) suggested a mostly naive repertoire.

Sequencing was done on a sample of blood. The rearrangement links TRBV6-1 to TRBJ2-1; the match to TRBD2 covers 8 bases. The TCR was taken from a girl under 10 years old with cystic fibrosis. CDR3: CASSEETGGSNEQFF. In DNA form, the CDR3 reads TGTGCCAGCAGTGAAGAGACGGGGGGGTCCAATGAGCAGTTCTTC.